The following is a T cell receptor (beta chain) sequence with its context. Other DNA sequences from this sample encode an identical CDR3 as well. This entry comes from a study of shared clonotypes between healthy human individuals. Using immunoSEQ multiplex PCR, the repertoire was profiled, and TCRdb retains in-frame clones only, with some absent. The sample includes millions of clones, more than 80% of them seen just once. Sequenced: naive CD4+ T cells from PBMCs. The subset: CD45RA+ positively selected. The source is a man aged 18 to 35 in good health. Some clones in this sample may be carry-over from other donors' samples.

CDR3: CASSYRDRGRGYTF. The DNA for the CDR3 is TGTGCCAGCAGTTACCGGGACAGGGGAAGAGGCTACACCTTC. The chain combines TRBV6-6 with TRBJ1-2; 10 bases are shared with TRBD1. The CDR3 runs to 14 residues. Losses at the gene ends were 2 bases for V and 8 bases for J; bases not matched to a gene: 5. Germline V lookup: CDR1 MNHNY, CDR2 SVGAGI (reference sequence).